This entry concerns a single TCR beta chain. The antigen remains undetermined. Autoimmune disease history or systemic immunosuppression barred patients. The V gene end was trimmed by 8 bases and the J gene end by 2 bases; junction bases not matched to a gene: 2. Germline CDR1 ENHRY, CDR2 SYGVKD. The length of the CDR3 is 13 residues. Generated by immunoSEQ multiplex PCR, the TCRdb table keeps only in-frame clones and is missing some. The sample has about 150,000 clones, 85% to 95% seen once. The data were taken from a study of OX40 agonist ivuxolimab in advanced cancers. Study-wide background: The group had a mean age of around 60 years, ranged from roughly 23 to 90, and was around 86% male. Among those treated, three patients had partial responses, one with hepatocellular carcinoma and two with cutaneous melanoma.

Findings of the study overall: CD4+ T cells averaged fewer expanded clones than CD8+ T cells.

This clonotype was sampled from an adult with an advanced solid tumor such as melanoma, head and neck, liver or kidney cancer. The chain couples TRBV10-3 to TRBJ2-3, with TRBD1 matching 9 bases. Sample: CD4+ or CD8+ T cells sorted from blood, taken in a trial of the OX40 agonist ivuxolimab. CDR3 bases: TGTGCCATCGGACAGGGGTCCACAGATACGCAGTATTTT. It is translated as CAIGQGSTDTQYF.